The source of this T cell receptor beta chain is a study of shared clonotypes between healthy human individuals. This clone appeared once. Clones were read by immunoSEQ multiplex PCR, and TCRdb kept only the in-frame ones, dropping some. Here the sample spans around 600,000 clones, 90% to 95% being singletons. V lost 7 bases, J lost 8 bases, and 18 bases lay in between. Germline loops: CDR1 MNHEY, CDR2 SVGAGI. This CDR3 contains 14 residues. CD45RO negativity and positive selection for CCR7 defined naive CD8 cells, a population that excluded terminally differentiated effector memory CD45RA+ cells. V usage is TRBV6-5 and J usage is TRBJ2-1; D uncertain. This receptor was identified in a woman in her twenties or thirties in good health. Sequencing was performed on naive CD8+ T cells sorted from blood. CDR3 coding DNA: TGTGCCAGCACAGGCGACGATAAATTGCATGAGCAGTTCTTC. Amino acid sequence: CASTGDDKLHEQFF.